The 32 T cell receptor beta chains given below trace back to one sample, sequenced in a study of blood T cells in healthy people across ages. For the second PCR, which ran for roughly 7 to 11 cycles, a sample-barcoded 5' primer and a J-beta primer mix were used. TCRdb re-called the 5' RACE reads through MiXCR, storing one row per CDR3 protein. The repertoire holds about a million distinct CDR3 sequences, with roughly two fifths as singletons. Sequences were obtained from blood. These receptors were obtained from a man between 18 and 29 years old in good health.

This clonotype was counted a few times. The chain joins TRBV25-1 to TRBJ2-7; D unclear. V was clipped by 5 bases and J by 4 bases, with 15 bases between them. Germline V lookup: CDR1 MGHDK, CDR2 SYGVNS. This CDR3 region has 14 residues. The CDR3 sequence: CASSSDPITYEQYF. The CDR3 DNA is TGTGCCAGCAGTTCCGATCCCATAACGTACGAGCAGTACTTC.

The J gene is TRBJ2-5, the V gene TRBV9, with D uncertain. Germline assignment: CDR1 SGDLS and CDR2 YYNGEE. Trimming stripped 3 bases from V and 1 base from J, with 13 bases between. CDR3 size: 15 residues. CDR3 in amino acids: CASSAASEIQETQYF. The CDR3 bases are TGTGCCAGCAGCGCGGCGTCGGAAATCCAAGAGACCCAGTACTTC.

CDR3: CASSSDSWGYTF. CDR3 nucleotides: TGTGCCAGCAGCTCCGACAGCTGGGGCTACACCTTC. The rearrangement uses TRBV7-9 and TRBJ1-2; D perhaps matches TRBD1 (5 bases). Germline V gene data show CDR1 as SEHNR and CDR2 as FQNEAQ (reference sequence). Between the trimmed V and J ends, which lost 4 bases and 8 bases, there was a span of 11 bases. This CDR3 contains 12 residues.

The chain is built from TRBV29-1 and TRBJ1-2, with 9 bases identical to TRBD1. The CDR3 runs 11 residues. The germline CDR1 and CDR2 sequences are SQVTM and ANQGSEA. V gave up 7 bases and J gave up 8 bases; unmatched junction bases: 5. CDR3 bases: TGCAGCGCGGGACAGGGAGGGGGCTACACCTTC. As protein: CSAGQGGGYTF.

A single count supports this clonotype. The CDR3, as DNA: TGTGCCAGCAGTTACGCGGGGTCAGGGGGAACTGAAGCTTTCTTT. Translated: CASSYAGSGGTEAFF. The V and J genes are TRBV6-6 and TRBJ1-1; 7 nucleotides match TRBD1. Germline V gives CDR1 MNHNY, CDR2 SVGAGI (reference sequence). This CDR3 comprises 15 residues. Germline trimming cut 2 bases from V and 5 bases from J; bases unmatched to any gene: 8.

This clonotype was picked up a small number of times. J is TRBJ2-3 and V is TRBV5-1, with D tentatively TRBD1 or TRBD2 (6 bases each). The CDR3 covers 15 residues. Germline V gene data show CDR1 as SGHRS and CDR2 as YFSETQ. V gave up 3 bases and J gave up 6 bases, with 17 bases separating them. CDR3 loop: CASSSVGGRGDTQYF. The CDR3 DNA follows: TGCGCCAGCAGCTCCGTGGGGGGCCGCGGGGATACGCAGTATTTT.

Of note for this clonotype: This could be a read error, since a much larger clone is one nucleotide away. V and J are TRBV7-9 and TRBJ1-2; a possible D gene is TRBD1 (5 bases). The V end was cut by 1 base, the J end by 8 bases, with 14 bases between. Germline V gives CDR1 SEHNR, CDR2 FQNEAQ (reference sequence). The CDR3 runs 14 residues. CDR3 in amino acids: CASSLGSGSSGYTF. The CDR3 DNA follows: TGTGCCAGCAGCTTAGGTTCAGGGTCGAGCGGCTACACCTTC.

The chain carries TRBV24-1 and TRBJ2-1; no definite D call. V lost 3 bases, J lost 6 bases, and 14 bases lay in between. The CDR3 consists of 15 residues. CDR1 and CDR2 (germline): KGHDR, SFDVKD. CDR3 sequence reads: CATSDVFWATNEQFF. CDR3 nucleotides: TGTGCCACCAGTGATGTTTTCTGGGCCACCAATGAGCAGTTCTTC.

V and J are TRBV20-1 and TRBJ2-5, with D perhaps being TRBD1 or TRBD2 (6 bases each). Germline assignment: CDR1 DFQATT and CDR2 SNEGSKA (reference sequence). Trimming stripped 6 bases from V and 11 bases from J, with 22 bases between. The CDR3 extends over 13 amino acids. The CDR3 sequence: CSATGAADNEQYF. The CDR3 nucleotides read TGCAGTGCCACGGGGGCAGCCGACAATGAGCAGTACTTC.

The table lists this clonotype with many counts. A much larger clonotype is one base distant, so this may be a read error. V gene TRBV24-1 combines with J gene TRBJ2-1; 9 bases fit TRBD1. The CDR3 contains 15 residues. V gave up 3 bases and J gave up 6 bases; unmatched junction bases: 5. Germline assignment: CDR1 KGHDR and CDR2 SFDVKD. The CDR3 here is CATSDVPDRGNEQFF. The CDR3 DNA sequence: TGTGCCACCAGTGATGTGCCGGACAGGGGCAATGAGCAGTTCTTC.

In this sample, this clonotype turned up a few times. The germline gene is not matched at one end of the junction; a read error may be the cause. The chain has TRBV6-6 and TRBJ1-5, with 7 bases aligning to TRBD1. This CDR3 is 15 amino acids long. CDR1 is MNHNY and CDR2 is SVGAGI in the germline V gene (reference sequence). The CDR3 sequence: CASSARTGPNQPKHF. The CDR3 DNA follows: TGTGCCAGCAGTGCCCGGACAGGCCCCAATCAGCCCAAGCATTTT.

This clonotype has at least ten counts. This chain connects TRBV6-5 to TRBJ1-2; D is perhaps TRBD1 (5 bases). Germline CDR1 MNHEY, CDR2 SVGAGI. The CDR3 runs to 11 residues. V was shortened by 2 bases and J by 12 bases, with 10 bases between the two germline ends. The CDR3 is CASSYRGGHTF. CDR3 nucleotide sequence: TGTGCCAGCAGTTACCGCGGGGGACACACCTTC.

The V gene is TRBV2, the J gene TRBJ1-5; D unclear. Per the germline V gene, CDR1 is SNHLY and CDR2 is FYNNEI. This CDR3 comprises 14 residues. Trimming left V 3 bases short and J 7 bases short, with 13 bases between. For the CDR3, the DNA is TGTGCCAGCAGTGATCGGTCACCGGGACAGCCCCAGCATTTT. It encodes CASSDRSPGQPQHF. The full variable domain, with the rest looked up from reference TRBV2 and TRBJ1-5, is EPEVTQTPSHQVTQMGQEVILRCVPISNHLYFYWYRQILGQKVEFLVSFYNNEISEKSEIFDDQFSVERPDGSNFTLKIRSTKLEDSAMYFCASSDRSPGQPQHFGDGTRLSIL.

This clonotype was seen more than once but under ten times. The J gene is TRBJ2-1, the V gene TRBV5-1; D might be TRBD2 (5 bases). Germline CDR1 reads SGHRS; CDR2 reads YFSETQ. V lost 4 bases, J lost 0 bases, and 11 bases lay in between. The CDR3 consists of 15 residues. The CDR3, as DNA: TGCGCCAGCAGCCCACCTAGCAGCTCCTACAATGAGCAGTTCTTC. This codes for CASSPPSSSYNEQFF. The full variable domain, in which reference TRBV5-1 and TRBJ2-1 provide the parts outside the CDR3, is KAGVTQTPRYLIKTRGQQVTLSCSPISGHRSVSWYQQTPGQGLQFLFEYFSETQRNKGNFPGRFSGRQFSNSRSEMNVSTLELGDSALYLCASSPPSSSYNEQFFGPGTRLTVL.

The rearrangement uses TRBV20-1 and TRBJ2-1, with TRBD2 matching 10 bases. Trimming cost V 6 bases and J 14 bases; bases outside gene matches: 13. CDR3 length equals 13 residues. Looked up from germline, CDR1 is DFQATT and CDR2 is SNEGSKA (reference sequence). Here the CDR3 reads CSAVALAGDNEFF. In DNA, the CDR3 is TGCAGTGCCGTCGCTCTAGCGGGGGATAACGAGTTCTTC.

This clonotype showed up just a few times. This sequence joins TRBV20-1 and TRBJ2-3, with 7 bases lining up with TRBD1. From germline, CDR1 is DFQATT and CDR2 SNEGSKA (reference sequence). The CDR3 spans 13 residues. Germline trimming cut 6 bases from V and 0 bases from J; bases unmatched to any gene: 3. CDR3 amino acids: CSAPGQSTDTQYF. For the CDR3, the DNA is TGCAGTGCACCGGGACAGAGCACAGATACGCAGTATTTT.

This clonotype appeared many times. The genes are TRBV3-1 and TRBJ1-1, with TRBD1 as a possible D gene (5 bases). Germline CDR1 reads LGHDT; CDR2 reads YNNKEL (reference sequence). Trimming removed 4 bases at V and 4 bases at J, with 19 bases between. This CDR3 region has 16 residues. The CDR3 here is CASSRHDLGGSTEAFF. The CDR3 DNA sequence: TGTGCCAGCAGCCGTCACGACTTGGGGGGTTCCACTGAAGCTTTCTTT.

This clonotype was observed a handful of times. This rearrangement joins TRBV2 to TRBJ2-1; perhaps TRBD2 as D (5 bases). The CDR3 totals 13 residues. Germline values: CDR1 SNHLY, CDR2 FYNNEI. V lost 6 bases and J 6 bases, leaving 12 bases between the germline ends. CDR3: CASRRASSNEQFF. The CDR3 coding sequence is TGTGCCAGCAGGAGGGCTAGCTCCAATGAGCAGTTCTTC.

This rearrangement joins TRBV28 to TRBJ2-2; a possible D gene is TRBD2 (5 bases). This CDR3 comprises 14 residues. Germline V gene lookup returns CDR1 MDHEN and CDR2 SYDVKM. Trimming pared 2 bases from V and 5 bases from J, leaving 9 bases between. CDR3 region: CASSLAGVTGELFF. Here the CDR3 DNA reads TGTGCCAGCAGTTTAGCCGGGGTTACCGGGGAGCTGTTTTTT.

The chain couples TRBV6-6 to TRBJ1-5; 7 bases are a match to TRBD1. The CDR3 consists of 15 residues. Germline V gene data show CDR1 as MNHNY and CDR2 as SVGAGI (reference sequence). J gave up 2 bases and V 6 bases, and 7 bases lay outside the gene matches. In DNA form, the CDR3 reads TGTGCCAGCAGAAACAGGGGTTGGGGCAATCAGCCCCAGCATTTT. Translated: CASRNRGWGNQPQHF.

This chain uses TRBV7-9 with TRBJ1-2; D is ambiguous. The CDR3 consists of 13 residues. Looked up from germline, CDR1 is SEHNR and CDR2 is FQNEAQ (reference sequence). The V end lost 7 bases, the J end lost 8 bases, and 17 bases lay between the germline ends. CDR3 bases: TGTGCCAGCACCCCGTCGAGTTTTTACGGCTACACCTTC. As protein: CASTPSSFYGYTF.

The sample holds one count of this clonotype. V is TRBV24-1 and J is TRBJ2-1; 7 bases agree with TRBD1. The CDR3 covers 15 residues. Germline CDR1 KGHDR, CDR2 SFDVKD. V gave up 2 bases and J gave up 8 bases; unmatched junction bases: 8. The CDR3 loop is CATSDSNRGSDEQFF. CDR3 sequence (DNA): TGTGCCACCAGTGATTCGAACAGGGGTAGTGATGAGCAGTTCTTC.

The V and J genes are TRBV6-5 and TRBJ1-1; possibly TRBD1 for D (5 bases). This CDR3 has 12 amino acids. Trimming pared 7 bases from V and 5 bases from J, leaving 11 bases between. CDR1 and CDR2 (germline): MNHEY, SVGAGI. Written as DNA, the CDR3 is TGTGCCAGCACCAACGGGGGGACTGAAGCTTTCTTT. Translated, it gives CASTNGGTEAFF.

V gene TRBV11-2 combines with J gene TRBJ2-1, with D tentatively TRBD2 (5 bases). The CDR3 is made up of 12 amino acids. The germline V and J ends were trimmed by 5 bases and 9 bases, with 11 bases remaining between them. CDR1 and CDR2 (germline): SGHAT, FQNNGV. CDR3 residues: CASSHYAGEQFF. Written as DNA, the CDR3 is TGTGCCAGCAGCCATTATGCGGGTGAGCAGTTCTTC.

This sequence joins TRBV5-1 and TRBJ2-1; TRBD1 matches at 9 bases. V was pared by 0 bases and J by 4 bases, with 2 bases of the junction left unmatched. The CDR3 has 15 amino acids. In germline, CDR1 is SGHRS, CDR2 YFSETQ. The CDR3 DNA sequence: TGCGCCAGCAGCTTGGAAGGACAGGGGTACAATGAGCAGTTCTTC. Amino acids: CASSLEGQGYNEQFF.

A few counts support this clonotype. V is TRBV4-3 and J is TRBJ1-1; D gene ambiguous. V lost 0 bases, J lost 2 bases, and 4 bases lay in between. The CDR3 is 13 residues long. Germline V CDR1 and CDR2: LGHNA, YSLEER. The DNA of the CDR3 is TGCGCCAGCAGCCAAGAAATAAACACTGAAGCTTTCTTT. As protein: CASSQEINTEAFF.

This clonotype was detected only a few times. This rearrangement joins TRBV9 to TRBJ2-1; 8 nucleotides match TRBD2. The CDR3 is made up of 17 amino acids. J gave up 0 bases and V 0 bases, and 5 bases lay outside the gene matches. Germline V gene data show CDR1 as SGDLS and CDR2 as YYNGEE. CDR3 nucleotides: TGTGCCAGCAGCGTAGAGCGGCTAGCGGGCTCCTACAATGAGCAGTTCTTC. The encoded protein is CASSVERLAGSYNEQFF. Based on the CDR3 plus reference TRBV9 and TRBJ2-1, the full variable domain is DSGVTQTPKHLITATGQRVTLRCSPRSGDLSVYWYQQSLDQGLQFLIQYYNGEERAKGNILERFSAQQFPDLHSELNLSSLELGDSALYFCASSVERLAGSYNEQFFGPGTRLTVL.

This chain's CDR3 is CASSGADGTDTQYF. The CDR3 bases are TGTGCCAGCAGCGGCGCCGACGGCACAGATACGCAGTATTTT. The J gene is TRBJ2-3, the V gene TRBV7-2; D remains unclear. CDR1 SGHTA and CDR2 FQGNSA come from the germline V gene. The CDR3 extends over 14 amino acids. Trimming cost V 5 bases and J 1 base, with 10 bases left between them.

This chain links TRBV5-1 with TRBJ1-2; D not resolved. V lost 0 bases to trimming and J lost 5 bases, with 11 bases between them. Germline loops: CDR1 SGHRS, CDR2 YFSETQ. This CDR3 comprises 14 residues. The CDR3: CASSLATDPYGYTF. In DNA, the CDR3 is TGCGCCAGCAGCTTGGCGACGGATCCGTATGGCTACACCTTC.

The sample holds a few counts of this clonotype. The J gene is TRBJ1-5, the V gene TRBV4-2, with D hard to call. Germline-derived CDR1 and CDR2 are LGHNA and YNFKEQ. With 2 bases removed from V and 0 bases from J, the gap between germline ends came to 11 bases. The CDR3 contains 16 residues. CDR3 nucleotides: TGTGCCAGCAGCCAAAGAGACGAGTTTAGCAATCAGCCCCAGCATTTT. This sequence encodes CASSQRDEFSNQPQHF.

This clonotype was detected many times. One end of the junction varies from germline; a read error may be responsible. The gene calls are TRBV12-3 or TRBV12-4 and TRBJ2-3; 7 nucleotides match TRBD1. CDR3 size: 13 residues. CDR3 sequence: CASRTGSTDTQYF. The CDR3 DNA follows: TGCGCCAGCAGGACAGGAAGCACAGATACGCAGTATTTT.

In regard to this clonotype: The junction departs from germline at one end; a sequencing error may be responsible. The chain has TRBV12-3 or TRBV12-4 and TRBJ2-1; 7 nucleotides line up with TRBD1. The CDR3 covers 12 residues. CDR3: CVSRRQGYEQFF. In DNA form, the CDR3 reads TGTGTCAGCAGGCGACAGGGTTATGAGCAGTTCTTC.